The source of this T cell receptor (beta chain) is a study of control samples from healthy donors and cancer patients (dated by TCRdb to 2019 to 2021). CDR1 SGHNT and CDR2 YYREEE were looked up in the germline V gene (reference sequence). V is reduced by 0 bases and J by 7 bases, leaving a spacing of 11 bases between them. From its cysteine to its phenylalanine, the CDR3 spans 13 amino acids. The CDR3 DNA has 39 bases and is translated from base 1. Concerning this clone: Its antigen target is currently unknown. No much larger clone exists at a distance of one base, and base qualities are not known.

Library creation used the immunoSEQ multiplex PCR assay. Held by TCRdb, this immuneACCESS table contains in-frame sequences only and omits some clones. Under half of the omission traces to an unresolved V gene where checked; the cause of the rest is unknown. This sample gives 150,000 or so clones in total; more than 85% of them show up just once. The top ten clonotypes cover 0.55% to 0.7% of the sample. Material: blood. The chain was built from TRBV5-4 and TRBJ2-7; a confident D gene designation cannot be given. The sequence derives from a woman in her thirties in good health. The CDR3: CASSLAPVGEQYF. The nucleotides are TGTGCCAGCAGCTTGGCCCCCGTAGGGGAGCAGTACTTC.